The clone carrying this T cell receptor (beta chain) was seen at least ten times. Its antigen is currently unknown. The data were obtained in a study of post-analysis software for immune sequencing data. Study-wide points: Multiple sclerosis was associated with a significant reduction in normalized Chao1 diversity relative to controls.

The TCR beta cDNA libraries carried unique molecular identifiers. Using its own MiXCR run on the PCR reads, TCRdb lists one record per CDR3 protein. The table includes about 160,000 distinct CDR3 sequences, around 36% detected once. Germline V gene data show CDR1 as DFQATT and CDR2 as SNEGSKA (reference sequence). V trimming: 3 bases; J trimming: 0 bases; junction bases outside the gene matches: 10. This CDR3 contains 18 residues. This receptor was identified in a girl under 18 with multiple sclerosis. This sequence joins TRBV20-1 and TRBJ2-1; 11 bases agree with TRBD2. The material was blood, obtained after autologous hematopoietic stem cell transplantation. The CDR3 DNA is TGCAGTGCTAGTAGGACTAGCGGGCGCGGAAGCTCCTACAATGAGCAGTTCTTC. It encodes CSASRTSGRGSSYNEQFF.